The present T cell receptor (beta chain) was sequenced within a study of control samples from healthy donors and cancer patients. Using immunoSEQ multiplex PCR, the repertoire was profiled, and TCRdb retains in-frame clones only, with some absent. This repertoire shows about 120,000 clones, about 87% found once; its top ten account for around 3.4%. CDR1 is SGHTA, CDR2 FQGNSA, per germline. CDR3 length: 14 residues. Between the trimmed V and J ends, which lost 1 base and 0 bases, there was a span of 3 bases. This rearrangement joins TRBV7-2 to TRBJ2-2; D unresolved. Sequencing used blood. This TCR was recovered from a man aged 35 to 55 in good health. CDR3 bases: TGTGCCAGCAGCTTAGTGGCGAACACCGGGGAGCTGTTTTTT. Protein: CASSLVANTGELFF.